The rows below give T cell receptor beta chains drawn from one sample of a study of cytomegalovirus exposure and HLA in healthy donors. Libraries were prepared by immunoSEQ multiplex PCR; TCRdb keeps only in-frame clonotypes and omits some of them. This repertoire shows more than 85,000 clones, approximately 12% found once; its top ten account for about 16%. Sequenced material: PBMCs. Receptor source: a man aged 40-50 years in good health and CMV-seropositive. Each CDR3 is given with its conserved first and last residue. The order of the fields is CDR3 protein, CDR3 length, J gene, V gene.

CDR3 protein: CASSYSAGDNEQFF
CDR3 length: 14
J gene: TRBJ2-1
V gene: TRBV6-5

CDR3 protein: CASSLGVRGNTIYF
CDR3 length: 14
J gene: TRBJ1-3
V gene: TRBV7-9

CDR3 protein: CASGPPTPVDTQYF
CDR3 length: 14
J gene: TRBJ2-3
V gene: TRBV12-5

CDR3 protein: CASSLVGAQETQYF
CDR3 length: 14
J gene: TRBJ2-5
V gene: TRBV5-6

CDR3 protein: CASSTRQGGNEKLFF
CDR3 length: 15
J gene: TRBJ1-4
V gene: TRBV6-5

CDR3 protein: CASSLSRETEAFF
CDR3 length: 13
J gene: TRBJ1-1
V gene: TRBV5-1

CDR3 protein: CASTSSQHF
CDR3 length: 9
J gene: TRBJ1-5
V gene: TRBV11-1

CDR3 protein: CASSLSFTAGEETQYF
CDR3 length: 16
J gene: TRBJ2-5
V gene: TRBV5-1

CDR3 protein: CASSPTPENEAFF
CDR3 length: 13
J gene: TRBJ1-1
V gene: TRBV5-4

CDR3 protein: CASSPDPDIRTEAFF
CDR3 length: 15
J gene: TRBJ1-1
V gene: TRBV5-4

CDR3 protein: CASSDLSRGTDTQYF
CDR3 length: 15
J gene: TRBJ2-3
V gene: TRBV6-1